The present entry profiles one T cell receptor beta chain with its context. Its target is unknown. This specimen comes from a study of OX40 agonist ivuxolimab in advanced cancers. Study information: Given to patients was ivuxolimab, an agonistic anti-OX40 (CD134) antibody.

Patients who had autoimmune disease history or got systemic immunosuppression were left out. The table came from immunoSEQ multiplex PCR; TCRdb's copy has only in-frame clones and leaves some out. The sample has fewer than 70,000 clones; roughly nine tenths are singletons. Per germline, CDR1 SGHDT and CDR2 YYEEEE. The CDR3 runs to 14 residues. V was trimmed by 2 bases and J by 4 bases, leaving 9 bases between them. Study outcomes and limitations: No antigen was identified for the clonally expanded peripheral T cells.

The chain joins TRBV5-6 to TRBJ1-4; D perhaps matches TRBD1 (5 bases). The TCR was taken from an adult with an advanced solid tumor such as melanoma, head and neck, liver or kidney cancer. Here the sequenced sample was CD4+ or CD8+ T cells sorted from blood, taken in a trial of the OX40 agonist ivuxolimab. CDR3 amino acids: CASSFRGVNEKLFF. The CDR3 bases are TGTGCCAGCAGCTTTAGAGGGGTTAATGAAAAACTGTTTTTT. The full variable domain, its missing parts supplied by reference TRBV5-6 and TRBJ1-4, is DAGVTQSPTHLIKTRGQQVTLRCSPKSGHDTVSWYQQALGQGPQFIFQYYEEEERQRGNFPDRFSGHQFPNYSSELNVNALLLGDSALYLCASSFRGVNEKLFFGSGTQLSVL.